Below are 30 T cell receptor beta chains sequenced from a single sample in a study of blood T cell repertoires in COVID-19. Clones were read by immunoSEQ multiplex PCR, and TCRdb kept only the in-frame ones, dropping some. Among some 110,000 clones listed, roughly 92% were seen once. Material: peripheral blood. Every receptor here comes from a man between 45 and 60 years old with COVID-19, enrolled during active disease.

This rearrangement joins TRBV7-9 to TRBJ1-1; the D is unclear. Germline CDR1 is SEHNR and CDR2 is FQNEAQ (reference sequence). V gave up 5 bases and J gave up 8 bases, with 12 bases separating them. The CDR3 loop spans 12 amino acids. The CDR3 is CASSLISSEAFF. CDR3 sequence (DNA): TGTGCCAGCAGCCTTATTTCCTCCGAAGCTTTCTTT.

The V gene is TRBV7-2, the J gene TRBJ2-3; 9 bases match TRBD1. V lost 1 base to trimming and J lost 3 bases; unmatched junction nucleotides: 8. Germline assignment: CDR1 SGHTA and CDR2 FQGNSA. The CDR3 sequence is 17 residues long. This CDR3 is CASSLDLGQGRTDTQYF. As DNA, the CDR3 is TGTGCCAGCAGCTTAGATCTGGGACAGGGAAGGACAGATACGCAGTATTTT.

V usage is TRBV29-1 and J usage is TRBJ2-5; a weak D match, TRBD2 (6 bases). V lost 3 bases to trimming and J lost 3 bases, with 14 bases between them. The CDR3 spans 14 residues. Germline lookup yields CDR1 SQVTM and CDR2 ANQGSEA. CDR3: CSVERRLEEETQYF. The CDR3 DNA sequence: TGCAGCGTTGAGAGGAGACTAGAGGAAGAGACCCAGTACTTC.

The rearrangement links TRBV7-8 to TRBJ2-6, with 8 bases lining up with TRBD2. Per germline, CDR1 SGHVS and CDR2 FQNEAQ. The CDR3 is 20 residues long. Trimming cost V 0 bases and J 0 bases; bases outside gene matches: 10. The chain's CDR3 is CASSLAPGASGRSGANVLTF. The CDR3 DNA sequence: TGTGCCAGCAGCTTAGCCCCCGGAGCTAGCGGGCGCTCTGGGGCCAACGTCCTGACTTTC.

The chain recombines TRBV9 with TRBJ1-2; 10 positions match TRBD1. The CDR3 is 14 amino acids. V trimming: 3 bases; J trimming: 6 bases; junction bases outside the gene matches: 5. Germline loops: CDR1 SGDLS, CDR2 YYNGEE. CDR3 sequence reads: CASSAGTGDDGYTF. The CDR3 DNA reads TGTGCCAGCAGCGCGGGGACAGGGGATGATGGCTACACCTTC. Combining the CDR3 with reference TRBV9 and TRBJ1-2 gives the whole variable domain DSGVTQTPKHLITATGQRVTLRCSPRSGDLSVYWYQQSLDQGLQFLIQYYNGEERAKGNILERFSAQQFPDLHSELNLSSLELGDSALYFCASSAGTGDDGYTFGSGTRLTVV.

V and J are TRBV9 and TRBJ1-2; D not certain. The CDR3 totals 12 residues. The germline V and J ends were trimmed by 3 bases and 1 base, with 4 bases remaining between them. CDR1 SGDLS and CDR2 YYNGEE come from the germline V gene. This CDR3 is CASSDSNYGYTF. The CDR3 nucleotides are TGTGCCAGCAGCGATAGTAACTATGGCTACACCTTC.

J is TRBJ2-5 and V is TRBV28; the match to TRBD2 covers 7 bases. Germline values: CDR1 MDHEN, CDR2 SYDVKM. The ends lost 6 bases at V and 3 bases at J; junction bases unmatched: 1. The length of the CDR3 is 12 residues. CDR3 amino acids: CASRGREETQYF. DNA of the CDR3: TGTGCCAGCAGAGGGAGGGAAGAGACCCAGTACTTC.

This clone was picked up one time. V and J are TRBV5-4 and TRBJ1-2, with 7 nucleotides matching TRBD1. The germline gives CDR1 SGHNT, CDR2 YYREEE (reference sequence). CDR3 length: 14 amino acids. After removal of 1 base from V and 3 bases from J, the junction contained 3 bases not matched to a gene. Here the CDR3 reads CASSLKGADYGYTF. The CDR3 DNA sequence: TGTGCCAGCAGCTTGAAGGGGGCGGACTATGGCTACACCTTC.

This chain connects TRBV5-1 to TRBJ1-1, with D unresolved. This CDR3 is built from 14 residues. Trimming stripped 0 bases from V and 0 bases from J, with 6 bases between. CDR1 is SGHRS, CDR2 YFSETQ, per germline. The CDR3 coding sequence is TGCGCCAGCAGCTTGGCCGCGGTGAACACTGAAGCTTTCTTT. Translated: CASSLAAVNTEAFF.

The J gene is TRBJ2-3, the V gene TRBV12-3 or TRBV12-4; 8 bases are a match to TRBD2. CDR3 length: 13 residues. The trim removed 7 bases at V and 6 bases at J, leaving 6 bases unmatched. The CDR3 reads CASTPGGGDTQYF. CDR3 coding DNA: TGTGCCAGCACTCCGGGAGGGGGGGATACGCAGTATTTT.

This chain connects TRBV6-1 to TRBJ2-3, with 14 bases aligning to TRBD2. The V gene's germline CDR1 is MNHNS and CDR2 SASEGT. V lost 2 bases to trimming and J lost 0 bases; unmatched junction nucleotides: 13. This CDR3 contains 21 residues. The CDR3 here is CASSENPTGLAGANSTDTQYF. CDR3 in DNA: TGTGCCAGCAGTGAAAACCCGACGGGACTAGCGGGAGCCAATAGCACAGATACGCAGTATTTT.

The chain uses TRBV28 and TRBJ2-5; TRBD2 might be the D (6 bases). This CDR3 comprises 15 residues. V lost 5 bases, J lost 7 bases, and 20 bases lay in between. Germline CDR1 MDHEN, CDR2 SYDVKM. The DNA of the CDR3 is TGTGCCAGCAGTCCCCCGGACGGAGGGTATTGGACCCAGTACTTC. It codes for CASSPPDGGYWTQYF.

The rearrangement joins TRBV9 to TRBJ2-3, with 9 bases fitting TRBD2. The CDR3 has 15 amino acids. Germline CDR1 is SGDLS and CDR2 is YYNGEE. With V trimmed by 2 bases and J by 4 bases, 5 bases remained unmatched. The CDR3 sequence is CASSVSGRAADTQYF. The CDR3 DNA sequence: TGTGCCAGCAGCGTTAGCGGGAGAGCAGCAGATACGCAGTATTTT.

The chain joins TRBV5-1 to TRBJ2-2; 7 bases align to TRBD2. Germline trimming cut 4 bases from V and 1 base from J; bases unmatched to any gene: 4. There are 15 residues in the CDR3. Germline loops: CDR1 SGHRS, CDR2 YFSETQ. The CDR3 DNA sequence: TGCGCCAGCAGCAATAAGCGGGAGAACACCGGGGAGCTGTTTTTT. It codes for CASSNKRENTGELFF.

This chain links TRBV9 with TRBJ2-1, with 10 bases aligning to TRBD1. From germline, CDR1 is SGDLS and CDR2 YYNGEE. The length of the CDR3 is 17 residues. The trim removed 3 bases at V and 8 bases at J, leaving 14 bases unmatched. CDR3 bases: TGTGCCAGCAGCGCCAGACTTGGGACAGGGGCTAAAGATGAGCAGTTCTTC. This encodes CASSARLGTGAKDEQFF.

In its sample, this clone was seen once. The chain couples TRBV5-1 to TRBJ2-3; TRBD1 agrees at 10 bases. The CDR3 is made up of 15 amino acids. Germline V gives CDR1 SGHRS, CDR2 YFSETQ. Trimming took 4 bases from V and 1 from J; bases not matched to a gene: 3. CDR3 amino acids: CASSPGTGGTDTQYF. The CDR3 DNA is TGCGCCAGCAGCCCCGGGACAGGGGGCACAGATACGCAGTATTTT. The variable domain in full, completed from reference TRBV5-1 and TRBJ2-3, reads KAGVTQTPRYLIKTRGQQVTLSCSPISGHRSVSWYQQTPGQGLQFLFEYFSETQRNKGNFPGRFSGRQFSNSRSEMNVSTLELGDSALYLCASSPGTGGTDTQYFGPGTRLTVL.

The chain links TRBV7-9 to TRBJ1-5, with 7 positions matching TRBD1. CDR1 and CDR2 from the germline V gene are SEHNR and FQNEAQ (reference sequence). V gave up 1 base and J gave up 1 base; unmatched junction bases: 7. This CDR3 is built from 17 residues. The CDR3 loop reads CASSLGVGRGSNQPQHF. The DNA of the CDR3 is TGTGCCAGCAGCTTAGGGGTAGGCAGGGGGAGCAATCAGCCCCAGCATTTT.

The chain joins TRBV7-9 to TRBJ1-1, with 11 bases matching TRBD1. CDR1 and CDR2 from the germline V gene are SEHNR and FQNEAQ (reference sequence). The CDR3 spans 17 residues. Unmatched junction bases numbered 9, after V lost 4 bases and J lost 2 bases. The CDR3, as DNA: TGTGCCAGCAGCTCTTACTTCAGGACAGGGGGCAACACTGAAGCTTTCTTT. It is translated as CASSSYFRTGGNTEAFF.

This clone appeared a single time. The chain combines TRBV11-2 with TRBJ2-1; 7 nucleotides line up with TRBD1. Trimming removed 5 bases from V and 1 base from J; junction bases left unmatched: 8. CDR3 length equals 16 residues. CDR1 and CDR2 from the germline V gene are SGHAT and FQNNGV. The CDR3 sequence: CASSPGPTGSYNEQFF. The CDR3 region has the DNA TGTGCCAGCAGCCCGGGCCCGACAGGGTCCTACAATGAGCAGTTCTTC.

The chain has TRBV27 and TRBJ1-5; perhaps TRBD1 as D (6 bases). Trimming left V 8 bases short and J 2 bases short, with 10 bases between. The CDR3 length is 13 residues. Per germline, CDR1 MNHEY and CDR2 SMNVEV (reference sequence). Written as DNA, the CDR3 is TGTGCCAGCGGATGGACAGGCAATCAGCCCCAGCATTTT. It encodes CASGWTGNQPQHF.

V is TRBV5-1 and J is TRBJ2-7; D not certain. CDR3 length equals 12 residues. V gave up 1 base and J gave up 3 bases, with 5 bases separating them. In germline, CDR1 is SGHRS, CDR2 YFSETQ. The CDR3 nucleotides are TGCGCCAGCAGCTTGCCCAGCTACGAGCAGTACTTC. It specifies CASSLPSYEQYF. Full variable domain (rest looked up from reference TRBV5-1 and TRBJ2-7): KAGVTQTPRYLIKTRGQQVTLSCSPISGHRSVSWYQQTPGQGLQFLFEYFSETQRNKGNFPGRFSGRQFSNSRSEMNVSTLELGDSALYLCASSLPSYEQYFGPGTRLTVT.

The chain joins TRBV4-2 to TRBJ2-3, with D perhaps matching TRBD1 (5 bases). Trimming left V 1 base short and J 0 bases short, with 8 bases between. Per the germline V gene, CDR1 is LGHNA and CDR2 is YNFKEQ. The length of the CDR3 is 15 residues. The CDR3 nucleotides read TGTGCCAGCAGCCAAGTCCAGGGCAGCACAGATACGCAGTATTTT. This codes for CASSQVQGSTDTQYF.

DNA of the CDR3: TGTGCCAGCAGCTTAGGTCTAGCAGGTTGGAATGAGCAGTTCTTC. It codes for CASSLGLAGWNEQFF. This sequence joins TRBV5-6 and TRBJ2-1, with D possibly being TRBD2 (5 bases). The CDR3 sequence is 15 residues long. Germline V gene sequence: CDR1 SGHDT, CDR2 YYEEEE. V shed 2 bases and J shed 7 bases, with 16 bases lying between them.

The CDR3 is CASSPGAANTEAFF. CDR3 DNA sequence: TGTGCCAGCAGTCCAGGGGCAGCGAACACTGAAGCTTTCTTT. V gene TRBV3-1 (or the pseudogene TRBV3-2) combines with J gene TRBJ1-1; D perhaps matches TRBD1 (6 bases). The germline gives CDR1 LGHDT, CDR2 YNNKEL (reference sequence). The CDR3 is 14 residues long. Trimming took 6 bases from V and 1 from J, leaving 12 bases between them.

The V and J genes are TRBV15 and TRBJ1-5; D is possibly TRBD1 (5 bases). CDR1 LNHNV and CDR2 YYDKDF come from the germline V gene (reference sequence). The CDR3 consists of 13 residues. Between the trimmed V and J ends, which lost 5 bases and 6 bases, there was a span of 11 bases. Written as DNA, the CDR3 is TGTGCCACCAGCGTCTCAGGGATTCAGCCCCAGCATTTT. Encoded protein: CATSVSGIQPQHF.

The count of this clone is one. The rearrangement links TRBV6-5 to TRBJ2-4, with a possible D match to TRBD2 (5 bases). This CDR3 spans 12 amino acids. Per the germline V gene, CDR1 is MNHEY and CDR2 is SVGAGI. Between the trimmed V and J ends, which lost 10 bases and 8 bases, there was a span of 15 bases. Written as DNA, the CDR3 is TGTGCCACCAGCCGGGAAGAGGACATTCAGTACTTC. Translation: CATSREEDIQYF.

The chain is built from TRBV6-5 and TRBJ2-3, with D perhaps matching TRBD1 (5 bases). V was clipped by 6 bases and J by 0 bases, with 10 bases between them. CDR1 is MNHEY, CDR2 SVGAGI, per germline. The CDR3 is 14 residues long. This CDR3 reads CASRPRASTDTQYF. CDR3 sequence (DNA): TGTGCCAGCAGGCCCAGGGCTAGCACAGATACGCAGTATTTT.

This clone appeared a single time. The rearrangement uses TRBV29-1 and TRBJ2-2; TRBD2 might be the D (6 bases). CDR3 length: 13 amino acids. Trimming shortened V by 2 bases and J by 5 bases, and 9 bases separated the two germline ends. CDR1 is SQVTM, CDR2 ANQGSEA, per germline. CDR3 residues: CSVERGGTGELFF. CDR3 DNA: TGCAGCGTTGAAAGGGGAGGAACCGGGGAGCTGTTTTTT.

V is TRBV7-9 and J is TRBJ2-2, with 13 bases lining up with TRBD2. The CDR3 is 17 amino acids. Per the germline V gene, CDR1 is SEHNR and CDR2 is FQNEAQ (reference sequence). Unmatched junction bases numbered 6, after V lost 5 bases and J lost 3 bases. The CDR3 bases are TGTGCCAGCAGCCTACTAGCGGGAGGGCTGGACACCGGGGAGCTGTTTTTT. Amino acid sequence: CASSLLAGGLDTGELFF.

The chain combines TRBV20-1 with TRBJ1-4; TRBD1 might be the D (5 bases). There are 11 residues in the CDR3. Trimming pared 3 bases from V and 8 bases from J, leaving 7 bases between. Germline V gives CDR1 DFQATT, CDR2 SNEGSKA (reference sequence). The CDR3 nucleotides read TGCAGTGCTAGCCACAGGGAAAAACTGTTTTTT. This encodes CSASHREKLFF.